This TCR beta chain is drawn from a study of blood T cell repertoires in COVID-19. Study-level information: COVID-19 samples from acute and convalescent phases originated in the United States, Italy and Spain. Sources were T cells, B-cell-depleted T cells, or PBMCs; the material itself was cDNA or gDNA.

Authors' processing steps: Amplified reference gene primers provided the basis for estimating nucleated cell counts. Produced via immunoSEQ multiplex PCR; TCRdb's table is partial and in-frame only. V and J calls and clone size are copied from that table; D and trimming were computed from the DNA. The sample has about 240,000 clones, around nine tenths seen once; the top ten hold less than 8.5%. The germline V gene has CDR1 LNHDA and CDR2 SQIVND (reference sequence). V was trimmed by 7 bases and J by 1 base, leaving 11 bases between them. This CDR3 is built from 13 residues. The gene calls are TRBV19 and TRBJ2-7; D perhaps matches TRBD1 (5 bases). The TCR comes from a woman aged 70-85 years with active or convalescent COVID-19. Material for sequencing was peripheral blood. CDR3 protein: CASNLRGSYEQYF. CDR3 sequence (DNA): TGTGCCAGTAATCTTAGGGGTTCCTACGAGCAGTACTTC.